The 18 T cell receptor beta chains below come from one sample, sequenced in a study of T cell repertoires in cytomegalovirus infection. MiXCR, run by TCRdb on the reads, gives a single entry per CDR3 protein. The data contain under 850,000 distinct CDR3 sequences, roughly 35% of them singletons. Sequenced: PBMCs. The receptor source for this set is a human donor in good health (CMV status not recorded). Some clones in this sample may be carry-over from other donors' samples.

The V and J genes are TRBV7-6 and TRBJ2-7; 11 nucleotides agree with TRBD1. Germline V gene lookup returns CDR1 SGHVS and CDR2 FNYEAQ. V trimming: 4 bases; J trimming: 7 bases; junction bases outside the gene matches: 6. The CDR3 sequence is 14 residues long. This CDR3 is CASSSDRGQREQYF. In nucleotides, the CDR3 is TGTGCCAGCAGCTCGGACAGGGGGCAGAGGGAGCAGTACTTC. Full variable domain (outside the CDR3, taken from reference TRBV7-6 and TRBJ2-7): GAGVSQSPRYKVTKRGQDVALRCDPISGHVSLYWYRQALGQGPEFLTYFNYEAQQDKSGLPNDRFSAERPEGSISTLTIQRTEQRDSAMYRCASSSDRGQREQYFGPGTRLTVT.

This clonotype was observed a few times. This CDR3 is CASKPRQDSNEQFF. In DNA form, the CDR3 reads TGTGCCAGCAAACCACGACAGGATTCCAATGAGCAGTTCTTC. The J gene is TRBJ2-1, the V gene TRBV7-2; maybe TRBD1 (6 bases). Trimming took off 7 bases at V and 6 bases at J, with 16 bases between the two ends. Germline CDR1 is SGHTA and CDR2 is FQGNSA. This CDR3 region has 14 residues.

The chain uses TRBV7-8 and TRBJ2-1; 9 positions agree with TRBD1. There are 17 residues in the CDR3. Germline CDR1 SGHVS, CDR2 FQNEAQ. The V segment lost 2 bases and the J segment 4 bases; nucleotides outside the gene matches: 9. This chain's CDR3 is CASSLTGTGFRYNEQFF. The CDR3 region has the DNA TGTGCCAGCAGCTTAACCGGGACAGGGTTTCGGTACAATGAGCAGTTCTTC.

V usage is TRBV7-8 and J usage is TRBJ1-2, with D tentatively TRBD1 (5 bases). The CDR3 is 15 residues long. The germline gives CDR1 SGHVS, CDR2 FQNEAQ. V was clipped by 5 bases and J by 9 bases, with 22 bases between them. CDR3 loop: CASSMGPGEGDCYTF. The CDR3 nucleotides read TGTGCCAGCAGCATGGGACCGGGTGAAGGTGATTGCTACACCTTC.

The rearrangement links TRBV4-2 to TRBJ2-7; 10 nucleotides line up with TRBD2. V trimming: 0 bases; J trimming: 3 bases; junction bases outside the gene matches: 2. The CDR3 has 15 residues. From germline, CDR1 is LGHNA and CDR2 YNFKEQ. This CDR3 reads CASSQDERGGYEQYF. The CDR3 nucleotides are TGTGCCAGCAGCCAAGATGAGCGGGGGGGCTACGAGCAGTACTTC.

V and J are TRBV15 and TRBJ2-7; 9 positions match TRBD1. V dropped 1 base and J dropped 0; count of bases not matched to a gene: 1. This CDR3 comprises 15 residues. Germline V gene lookup returns CDR1 LNHNV and CDR2 YYDKDF (reference sequence). The CDR3 loop is CATSRGTGASYEQYF. Here the CDR3 DNA reads TGTGCCACCAGCAGAGGGACAGGGGCCTCCTACGAGCAGTACTTC.

The chain joins TRBV6-5 to TRBJ1-1; weak D call: TRBD1 (6 bases). This CDR3 contains 15 residues. Looked up from germline, CDR1 is MNHEY and CDR2 is SVGAGI. Trimming took 3 bases from V and 0 from J, leaving 11 bases between them. CDR3 sequence: CASSYGGGLNTEAFF. The DNA for the CDR3 is TGTGCCAGCAGTTATGGAGGGGGGTTGAACACTGAAGCTTTCTTT.

The V and J genes are TRBV28 and TRBJ1-5, with D unclear. Trimming removed 4 bases from V and 7 bases from J, with 20 bases in between. The germline V gene encodes CDR1 MDHEN and CDR2 SYDVKM. The CDR3 has 16 residues. The CDR3 sequence is CASSWVKGQARQPQHF. CDR3 DNA: TGTGCCAGCAGTTGGGTGAAGGGCCAGGCACGGCAGCCCCAGCATTTT.

This clonotype was seen a handful of times. This sequence joins TRBV2 and TRBJ1-3; D is perhaps TRBD1 (6 bases). V shed 5 bases and J shed 2 bases, with 10 bases lying between them. CDR1 is SNHLY and CDR2 is FYNNEI in the germline V gene. This CDR3 has 14 amino acids. This CDR3 is CASSLDRTGNTIYF. The CDR3, as DNA: TGTGCCAGCAGTCTCGACAGGACTGGAAACACCATATATTTT.

This chain links TRBV7-6 with TRBJ2-3; no clear D. The germline V and J ends were trimmed by 0 bases and 0 bases, with 16 bases remaining between them. The CDR3 totals 18 residues. The germline V gene has CDR1 SGHVS and CDR2 FNYEAQ. The chain's CDR3 is CASSLARLAPMSTDTQYF. In nucleotides, the CDR3 is TGTGCCAGCAGCTTAGCGCGATTGGCGCCTATGAGCACAGATACGCAGTATTTT.

This clonotype was detected only a few times. This rearrangement joins TRBV20-1 to TRBJ2-7; no clear D gene. This CDR3 is 12 amino acids long. Germline loops: CDR1 DFQATT, CDR2 SNEGSKA (reference sequence). Trimming removed 3 bases from V and 1 base from J, with 7 bases in between. CDR3 sequence: CSASKVSYEQYF. CDR3 nucleotides: TGCAGTGCTAGTAAGGTTTCCTACGAGCAGTACTTC.

The chain employs TRBV14 and TRBJ1-1, with 7 bases fitting TRBD1. The V segment lost 4 bases and the J segment 4 bases; nucleotides outside the gene matches: 9. The CDR3 is made up of 15 amino acids. Germline CDR1 and CDR2: SGHDN and FVKESK. CDR3 region: CASSRSLAGGTEAFF. In nucleotides, the CDR3 is TGTGCCAGCAGCCGAAGCTTAGCAGGGGGCACTGAAGCTTTCTTT. The full variable domain, completed using reference TRBV14 and TRBJ1-1, is EAGVTQFPSHSVIEKGQTVTLRCDPISGHDNLYWYRRVMGKEIKFLLHFVKESKQDESGMPNNRFLAERTGGTYSTLKVQPAELEDSGVYFCASSRSLAGGTEAFFGQGTRLTVV.

This clonotype was observed at least ten times. The V and J genes are TRBV7-2 and TRBJ2-2, with D perhaps matching TRBD1 (7 bases). From germline, CDR1 is SGHTA and CDR2 FQGNSA. The CDR3 covers 17 residues. V shed 0 bases and J shed 0 bases, with 11 bases lying between them. Here the CDR3 DNA reads TGTGCCAGCAGCTTAGCGCGCGGGACAGCGAACACCGGGGAGCTGTTTTTT. Encoded protein: CASSLARGTANTGELFF.

This clonotype appeared a few times. J is TRBJ2-1 and V is TRBV24-1; D perhaps matches TRBD1 (6 bases). Germline V gene data show CDR1 as KGHDR and CDR2 as SFDVKD. The CDR3 is 13 amino acids. V lost 7 bases and J lost 2, with 8 bases in between. The CDR3: CATSRGPYNEQFF. CDR3 nucleotides: TGTGCCACCAGCAGGGGACCCTACAATGAGCAGTTCTTC.

There are a few counts of this clonotype. The V call is TRBV29-1, the J call TRBJ1-5, with 9 bases fitting TRBD1. CDR3 length: 12 residues. After removal of 6 bases from V and 5 bases from J, the junction contained 2 bases not matched to a gene. The germline V gene encodes CDR1 SQVTM and CDR2 ANQGSEA. CDR3 sequence (DNA): TGCAGCGTGCGGACAGGGGATCAGCCCCAGCATTTT. It translates to CSVRTGDQPQHF.

V usage is TRBV20-1 and J usage is TRBJ1-1; D call uncertain. V lost 1 base and J 1 base, leaving 7 bases between the germline ends. Germline lookup yields CDR1 DFQATT and CDR2 SNEGSKA (reference sequence). The CDR3 is 13 amino acids. In DNA form, the CDR3 reads TGCAGTGCTAGAGGGTATAGGAACACTGAAGCTTTCTTT. Translation: CSARGYRNTEAFF.

The chain employs TRBV7-6 and TRBJ2-7; possibly TRBD1 for D (7 bases). Germline V gives CDR1 SGHVS, CDR2 FNYEAQ. The CDR3 has 14 amino acids. V dropped 8 bases and J dropped 6 bases, with 20 bases sitting between them. The CDR3 here is CASSRGGGNAEQYF. The CDR3 DNA is TGTGCCAGCTCCCGAGGGGGCGGGAATGCCGAGCAGTACTTC.

The chain is built from TRBV20-1 and TRBJ1-6; D is ambiguous. The CDR3 contains 17 residues. Germline V gene lookup returns CDR1 DFQATT and CDR2 SNEGSKA (reference sequence). Trimming pared 0 bases from V and 0 bases from J, leaving 12 bases between. The CDR3 bases are TGCAGTGCTAGAGATCTCGGCGCTATCTCCTATAATTCACCCCTCCACTTT. It encodes CSARDLGAISYNSPLHF.